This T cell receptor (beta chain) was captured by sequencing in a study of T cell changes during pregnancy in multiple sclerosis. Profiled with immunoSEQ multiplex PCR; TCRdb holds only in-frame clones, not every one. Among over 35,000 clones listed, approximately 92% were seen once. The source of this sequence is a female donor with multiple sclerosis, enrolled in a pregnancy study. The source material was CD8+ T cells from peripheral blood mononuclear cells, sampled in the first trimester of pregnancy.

The CDR3 region is CTSSNTGDLSSYNSPLHF. For the CDR3, the DNA is TGCACCAGCAGCAATACAGGGGACCTGAGCTCCTATAATTCACCCCTCCACTTT. The chain joins TRBV1 to TRBJ1-6; the DNA was not used to check the table's D call, TRBD1. TRBV1 is annotated as a pseudogene. The CDR3 has 18 residues.